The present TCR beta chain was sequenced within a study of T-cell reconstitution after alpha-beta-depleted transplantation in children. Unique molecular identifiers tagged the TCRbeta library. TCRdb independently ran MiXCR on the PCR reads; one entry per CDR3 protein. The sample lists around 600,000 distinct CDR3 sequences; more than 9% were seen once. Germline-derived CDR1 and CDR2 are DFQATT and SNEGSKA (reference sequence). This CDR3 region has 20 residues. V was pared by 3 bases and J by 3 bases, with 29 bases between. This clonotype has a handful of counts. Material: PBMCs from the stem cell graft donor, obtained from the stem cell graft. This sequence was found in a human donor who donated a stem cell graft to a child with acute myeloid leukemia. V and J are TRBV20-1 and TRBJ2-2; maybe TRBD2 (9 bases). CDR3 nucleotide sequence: TGCAGTGCTAGGGGCAGGGGGCAAGGTAGCGGGAGTCTGTACACCGGGGAGCTGTTTTTT. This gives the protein CSARGRGQGSGSLYTGELFF.